The 25 T cell receptor beta chains listed next were all sequenced from one sample in a study of T cells in Graves' hyperthyroidism and ophthalmopathy. TCR beta CDR3 sequences were amplified from RNA transcripts. First-round RT-PCR of the TCR CDR3 relied on the HTBI primer set. TCRdb passed the multiplex PCR reads through MiXCR, listing each CDR3 protein once. The sample lists some 370,000 distinct CDR3 sequences, 15% to 20% occurring once. The sample taken for sequencing was blood. The receptors stem from a woman in her 30s with Graves' hyperthyroidism that later progressed to Graves' ophthalmopathy.

This clonotype was observed many times. The chain combines TRBV19 with TRBJ2-4; no reliable D call. This CDR3 region has 15 residues. The germline CDR1 and CDR2 sequences are LNHDA and SQIVND (reference sequence). Trimming pared 4 bases from V and 1 base from J, leaving 11 bases between. This CDR3 reads CASSSGHGAKNIQYF. The CDR3 DNA is TGTGCCAGTAGTAGTGGGCATGGGGCCAAAAACATTCAGTACTTC. The full variable domain, completed using reference TRBV19 and TRBJ2-4, is DGGITQSPKYLFRKEGQNVTLSCEQNLNHDAMYWYRQDPGQGLRLIYYSQIVNDFQKGDIAEGYSVSREKKESFPLTVTSAQKNPTAFYLCASSSGHGAKNIQYFGAGTRLSVL.

The CDR3 nucleotides read TGTGCTAGTGGTTTGCCACGCGGACAGGGAGATCATGAAAAACTGTTTTTT. It encodes CASGLPRGQGDHEKLFF. The J gene is TRBJ1-4, the V gene TRBV12-5; TRBD1 matches at 8 bases. J was trimmed by 6 bases and V by 2 bases; bases with no gene match: 11. CDR1 LGHNT and CDR2 FRNRAP come from the germline V gene. There are 17 residues in the CDR3. Complete variable domain (other parts from reference TRBV12-5 and TRBJ1-4): DARVTQTPRHKVTEMGQEVTMRCQPILGHNTVFWYRQTMMQGLELLAYFRNRAPLDDSGMPKDRFSAEMPDATLATLKIQPSEPRDSAVYFCASGLPRGQGDHEKLFFGSGTQLSVL.

The CDR3 protein is CASSVDGESYNEQFF. In DNA form, the CDR3 reads TGTGCCAGCAGCGTGGACGGGGAGTCCTACAATGAGCAGTTCTTC. The chain uses TRBV9 and TRBJ2-1, with a tentative D call TRBD2 (5 bases). The CDR3 consists of 15 residues. From germline, CDR1 is SGDLS and CDR2 YYNGEE. Trimming stripped 2 bases from V and 1 base from J, with 10 bases between. Together with reference TRBV9 and TRBJ2-1, the CDR3 gives the full variable domain: DSGVTQTPKHLITATGQRVTLRCSPRSGDLSVYWYQQSLDQGLQFLIQYYNGEERAKGNILERFSAQQFPDLHSELNLSSLELGDSALYFCASSVDGESYNEQFFGPGTRLTVL.

Details on this clonotype: This sequence may be a read error, since a much larger clone differs from it by one base. The chain links TRBV5-1 to TRBJ2-1; D is possibly TRBD2 (5 bases). This CDR3 spans 16 amino acids. Per germline, CDR1 SGHRS and CDR2 YFSETQ. The CDR3, as DNA: TGCGCCAGCAACTTGTTGACTATGAGCTCCTACAATGAGCAGTTCTTC. It specifies CASNLLTMSSYNEQFF.

This clonotype appeared many times. The CDR3 spells CASSGFPGGSTDTQYF. The CDR3 DNA follows: TGTGCCAGCAGTGGGTTTCCGGGAGGGAGCACAGATACGCAGTATTTT. V gene TRBV27 combines with J gene TRBJ2-3; 8 bases map to TRBD2. V was clipped by 5 bases and J by 0 bases; unmatched bases: 7. The germline V gene encodes CDR1 MNHEY and CDR2 SMNVEV (reference sequence). CDR3 length: 16 amino acids.

DNA for the CDR3: TGCAGCGTTGAAGGAGTAGGGGGGTCGAGCTCCTACAATGAGCAGTTCTTC. It yields the protein CSVEGVGGSSSYNEQFF. The chain employs TRBV29-1 and TRBJ2-1; tentatively, D is TRBD1 or TRBD2 (6 bases each). The CDR3 extends over 17 amino acids. V lost 1 base and J lost 0, with 16 bases in between. CDR1 is SQVTM and CDR2 is ANQGSEA in the germline V gene.

The V and J genes are TRBV28 and TRBJ2-6; D is undetermined. Germline V CDR1 and CDR2: MDHEN, SYDVKM. The CDR3 is 16 residues long. Deletions cut 7 bases from V and 4 bases from J, with 17 bases between. CDR3 loop: CASNKLRPSGANVLTF. In DNA form, the CDR3 reads TGTGCCAGCAACAAACTTCGGCCATCGGGGGCCAACGTCCTGACTTTC.

The genes are TRBV7-9 and TRBJ2-1; 7 positions agree with TRBD1. This CDR3 is built from 16 residues. Germline CDR1 reads SEHNR; CDR2 reads FQNEAQ (reference sequence). J lost 6 bases, V lost 5 bases, and 13 bases had no gene match. This chain's CDR3 is CASSDRDSHFINEQFF. The DNA of the CDR3 is TGTGCCAGCAGCGACCGGGACAGTCATTTTATCAATGAGCAGTTCTTC.

Concerning this clonotype: Because it lacks the conserved phenylalanine or tryptophan at the end, this CDR3 is likely a read error. The chain joins TRBV4-1 to TRBJ2-7, with D perhaps matching TRBD1 (5 bases). Germline V CDR1 and CDR2: MGHRA, YSYEKL. This CDR3 has 14 residues. Trimming cost V 2 bases and J 5 bases, with 13 bases left between them. The DNA for the CDR3 is TGCGCCAGCAGCCAAATACAGCAGGGTAACGAGCAGTACTCC. It yields the protein CASSQIQQGNEQYS.

The rearrangement uses TRBV20-1 and TRBJ2-5; weak D call: TRBD2 (5 bases). Germline V lookup: CDR1 DFQATT, CDR2 SNEGSKA (reference sequence). This CDR3 has 12 amino acids. The V and J ends lost 5 bases and 7 bases respectively, with 14 bases between them. The CDR3 reads CSARGSQWTQYF. Written as DNA, the CDR3 is TGCAGTGCTCGGGGATCTCAGTGGACCCAGTACTTC.

The chain combines TRBV30 with TRBJ1-1; D uncertain. V gave up 3 bases and J gave up 3 bases, with 11 bases separating them. The CDR3 sequence is 13 residues long. Looked up from germline, CDR1 is GTSNPN and CDR2 is SVGIG (reference sequence). CDR3 sequence: CAWSTGFDTEAFF. Here the CDR3 DNA reads TGTGCCTGGAGCACGGGGTTTGACACTGAAGCTTTCTTT.

There are many counts of this clonotype. The rearrangement uses TRBV20-1 and TRBJ2-7; no clear D. V dropped 5 bases and J dropped 2 bases, with 13 bases sitting between them. Germline values: CDR1 DFQATT, CDR2 SNEGSKA (reference sequence). The CDR3 spans 13 residues. The CDR3 nucleotides read TGCAGTGCTCAACTTCCCGGAACCTACGAGCAGTACTTC. It specifies CSAQLPGTYEQYF.

The chain carries TRBV6-5 and TRBJ2-1; 7 nucleotides line up with TRBD1. J was trimmed by 0 bases and V by 7 bases; bases with no gene match: 9. Germline V gene lookup returns CDR1 MNHEY and CDR2 SVGAGI. The CDR3 is made up of 16 amino acids. The CDR3 protein is CASIKGPGGSYNEQFF. DNA for the CDR3: TGTGCCAGCATTAAGGGTCCAGGGGGCTCCTACAATGAGCAGTTCTTC.

This clonotype was counted at least ten times. The rearrangement links TRBV7-8 to TRBJ2-2; D is ambiguous. The CDR3 extends over 13 amino acids. The germline CDR1 and CDR2 sequences are SGHVS and FQNEAQ. Trimming took off 2 bases at V and 4 bases at J, with 5 bases between the two ends. DNA for the CDR3: TGTGCCAGCAGCTTAATTTTCACCGGGGAGCTGTTTTTT. It translates to CASSLIFTGELFF.

Points on this clonotype: A much larger clonotype is one base distant, so this may be a read error. The chain combines TRBV12-3 or TRBV12-4 with TRBJ1-5; 10 bases align to TRBD1. The CDR3 is 14 residues long. Germline trimming cut 7 bases from V and 4 bases from J; bases unmatched to any gene: 4. CDR3 region: CASNLGQGNQPQHF. DNA for the CDR3: TGTGCCAGCAATTTGGGACAGGGGAATCAGCCCCAGCATTTT.

This clonotype was counted many times. V usage is TRBV10-3 and J usage is TRBJ2-5, with a tentative D call TRBD2 (5 bases). Germline loops: CDR1 ENHRY, CDR2 SYGVKD. This CDR3 contains 13 residues. Trimming removed 7 bases at V and 4 bases at J, with 13 bases between. The CDR3 spells CAIKTAGGETQYF. In DNA, the CDR3 is TGTGCCATCAAGACGGCGGGTGGAGAGACCCAGTACTTC.

The chain couples TRBV4-1 to TRBJ2-6, with D perhaps TRBD1 (6 bases). CDR1 MGHRA and CDR2 YSYEKL come from the germline V gene. The CDR3 is 16 residues long. V lost 7 bases to trimming and J lost 4 bases, with 17 bases between them. The CDR3 loop reads CASKSTRGPGANVLTF. CDR3 DNA: TGCGCCAGCAAATCAACCAGGGGTCCCGGGGCCAACGTCCTGACTTTC.

This clonotype has at least ten counts. The chain employs TRBV28 and TRBJ1-4; no firm D call. Per the germline V gene, CDR1 is MDHEN and CDR2 is SYDVKM. The ends were cut back, 5 bases at V and 3 bases at J, with 13 bases in the middle. This CDR3 has 15 residues. CDR3 DNA sequence: TGTGCCAGCAGTGTAGCCCGGGCCTCTAATGAAAAACTGTTTTTT. It encodes CASSVARASNEKLFF.

This clonotype showed up just a few times. The rearrangement joins TRBV2 to TRBJ1-6; D ambiguous. Trimming stripped 7 bases from V and 0 bases from J, with 10 bases between. The CDR3 extends over 15 amino acids. CDR1 and CDR2 from the germline V gene are SNHLY and FYNNEI. This CDR3 reads CASTVLSSYNSPLHF. Here the CDR3 DNA reads TGTGCCAGCACGGTTCTAAGCTCCTATAATTCACCCCTCCACTTT.

V usage is TRBV27 and J usage is TRBJ2-2; D may be TRBD2 (6 bases). Trimming cost V 0 bases and J 6 bases, with 14 bases left between them. CDR1 MNHEY and CDR2 SMNVEV come from the germline V gene (reference sequence). This CDR3 has 16 amino acids. The CDR3 sequence: CASSLSYGSWAGELFF. The CDR3 coding sequence is TGTGCCAGCAGTTTATCATACGGGAGTTGGGCCGGGGAGCTGTTTTTT.

This clonotype was detected only a few times. V usage is TRBV20-1 and J usage is TRBJ1-5, with 9 bases identical to TRBD1. With V trimmed by 0 bases and J by 6 bases, 9 bases remained unmatched. Germline-derived CDR1 and CDR2 are DFQATT and SNEGSKA (reference sequence). This CDR3 has 16 amino acids. The CDR3 is CSARDPDRGLGQPQHF. DNA of the CDR3: TGCAGTGCTAGAGATCCGGACAGGGGTTTAGGTCAGCCCCAGCATTTT.

There are many counts of this clonotype. This chain joins TRBV12-3 or TRBV12-4 and TRBJ1-3; D perhaps matches TRBD1 (6 bases). This CDR3 is 14 amino acids long. With 5 bases removed from V and 0 bases from J, the gap between germline ends came to 8 bases. CDR3 nucleotides: TGTGCCAGCAGTGTACAGGGCTCTGGAAACACCATATATTTT. This sequence encodes CASSVQGSGNTIYF.

The chain employs TRBV29-1 and TRBJ2-2, with D maybe TRBD1 (6 bases). The germline V gene has CDR1 SQVTM and CDR2 ANQGSEA. V lost 5 bases and J 0 bases, leaving 16 bases between the germline ends. The CDR3 is made up of 16 amino acids. The CDR3 spells CSVLSWGQPNTGELFF. The CDR3, as DNA: TGCAGCGTTCTAAGTTGGGGGCAACCGAACACCGGGGAGCTGTTTTTT.

This clonotype has a count of ten or more. V usage is TRBV20-1 and J usage is TRBJ1-5; TRBD1 is a possible D gene (5 bases). The V end lost 3 bases, the J end lost 7 bases, and 25 bases lay between the germline ends. The CDR3 is 17 amino acids. Per the germline V gene, CDR1 is DFQATT and CDR2 is SNEGSKA (reference sequence). CDR3 in DNA: TGCAGTGCTAGGAAGGTGGGCAGGGTGAGGGGAGAGCAGCCCCAGCATTTT. Translation gives CSARKVGRVRGEQPQHF.

This clonotype was found many times. This chain joins TRBV10-2 and TRBJ2-5; unclear D gene. CDR3 length: 15 amino acids. CDR1 WSHSY and CDR2 SAAADI come from the germline V gene. V was cut by 0 bases and J by 1 base, with 9 bases left in between. CDR3 DNA sequence: TGCGCCAGCAGTGAGTCGGCTGGCACCCAAGAGACCCAGTACTTC. It encodes CASSESAGTQETQYF.